The 27 T cell receptor beta chains listed next were all sequenced from one sample in a study of graft-versus-host responses after intestinal transplantation. Produced via immunoSEQ multiplex PCR; TCRdb's table is partial and in-frame only. In the table there are about 85,000 clones, roughly 85% of which are singletons. These receptors' targets are unknown. The source material was unstimulated CD4+ T cells sorted from spleen or lymph node cells, sampled before intestinal transplant. The receptor source for this set is a human donor who received an intestinal transplant.

The chain carries TRBV7-9 and TRBJ2-7; a possible D gene is TRBD2 (7 bases). The germline gives CDR1 SEHNR, CDR2 FQNEAQ (reference sequence). Trimming pared 5 bases from V and 3 bases from J, leaving 20 bases between. There are 16 residues in the CDR3. Written as DNA, the CDR3 is TGTGCCAGCAGCCCCCTTTCCCGGGGAGGGGGCTACGAGCAGTACTTC. This sequence encodes CASSPLSRGGGYEQYF.

The chain carries TRBV9 and TRBJ2-7; 7 bases are shared with TRBD2. CDR1 is SGDLS, CDR2 YYNGEE, per germline. The CDR3 contains 15 residues. V was clipped by 4 bases and J by 6 bases; unmatched bases: 13. CDR3 in amino acids: CASSPRGSGPVEQYF. CDR3 nucleotides: TGTGCCAGCAGCCCCAGAGGTAGCGGGCCGGTCGAGCAGTACTTC.

This chain links TRBV6-5 with TRBJ2-1; 8 bases line up with TRBD2. Germline lookup yields CDR1 MNHEY and CDR2 SVGAGI. Germline trimming cut 5 bases from V and 8 bases from J; bases unmatched to any gene: 11. The CDR3 spans 15 residues. This CDR3 is CASSTRGGGPDEQFF. CDR3 in DNA: TGTGCCAGCAGTACTCGGGGGGGAGGGCCGGATGAGCAGTTCTTC.

The gene calls are TRBV29-1 and TRBJ2-7; 8 bases match TRBD1. The CDR3 runs 12 residues. Germline CDR1 reads SQVTM; CDR2 reads ANQGSEA. After removal of 5 bases from V and 5 bases from J, the junction contained 5 bases not matched to a gene. The CDR3 DNA reads TGCAGCGTTTCAGGGGGCAGGGACGAGCAGTACTTC. Residues: CSVSGGRDEQYF.

The chain is built from TRBV7-9 and TRBJ2-5, with D possibly matching TRBD2 (6 bases). This CDR3 has 14 amino acids. Trimming took off 5 bases at V and 3 bases at J, with 13 bases between the two ends. CDR1 is SEHNR, CDR2 FQNEAQ, per germline (reference sequence). CDR3 protein: CASSPLAREETQYF. CDR3 nucleotide sequence: TGTGCCAGCAGCCCACTAGCCCGAGAAGAGACCCAGTACTTC.

This clone turned up a few times. The chain combines TRBV7-2 with TRBJ2-7, with D hard to call. V was trimmed by 1 base and J by 0 bases, leaving 7 bases between them. This CDR3 spans 14 amino acids. Germline V gives CDR1 SGHTA, CDR2 FQGNSA. CDR3 nucleotides: TGTGCCAGCAGCTTAGATCCGAGCTCCTACGAGCAGTACTTC. This encodes CASSLDPSSYEQYF. The variable domain in full, completed from reference TRBV7-2 and TRBJ2-7, reads GAGVSQSPSNKVTEKGKDVELRCDPISGHTALYWYRQSLGQGLEFLIYFQGNSAPDKSGLPSDRFSAERTGGSVSTLTIQRTQQEDSAVYLCASSLDPSSYEQYFGPGTRLTVT.

The chain links TRBV5-1 to TRBJ2-7; TRBD2 aligns across 15 bases. J gave up 5 bases and V 4 bases, and 13 bases lay outside the gene matches. The length of the CDR3 is 18 residues. CDR1 and CDR2 from the germline V gene are SGHRS and YFSETQ. The CDR3 here is CASSRQGLAGGVPHEQYF. The CDR3 nucleotides read TGCGCCAGCAGCCGCCAGGGACTAGCGGGAGGCGTCCCCCACGAGCAGTACTTC.

The chain has TRBV5-1 and TRBJ1-2; D gene unclear. Trimming pared 0 bases from V and 8 bases from J, leaving 11 bases between. CDR1 and CDR2 (germline): SGHRS, YFSETQ. This CDR3 has 13 residues. As DNA, the CDR3 is TGCGCCAGCAGCTTGGCGGTTCTATCCGGCTACACCTTC. Encoded protein: CASSLAVLSGYTF.

This clone was counted once. The chain links TRBV2 to TRBJ2-7; a possible D gene is TRBD2 (5 bases). The germline CDR1 and CDR2 sequences are SNHLY and FYNNEI. Trimming left V 9 bases short and J 0 bases short, with 12 bases between. This CDR3 comprises 13 residues. The DNA for the CDR3 is TGTGCCAGTCAGCGGACCTTCTCCTACGAGCAGTACTTC. Translation gives CASQRTFSYEQYF. The full variable domain, rest sourced from reference TRBV2 and TRBJ2-7, is EPEVTQTPSHQVTQMGQEVILRCVPISNHLYFYWYRQILGQKVEFLVSFYNNEISEKSEIFDDQFSVERPDGSNFTLKIRSTKLEDSAMYFCASQRTFSYEQYFGPGTRLTVT.

A remark on this clone: The germline gene is not matched at one end of the junction; a read error may be the cause. The rearrangement joins TRBV7-7 to TRBJ2-7; TRBD1 might be the D (7 bases). Germline CDR1 is SSHAT and CDR2 is FNYEAQ (reference sequence). This CDR3 comprises 14 residues. In DNA, the CDR3 is TGTGCTAGCAGTCGCGGGACAGACAACTACGAGCAGTACTTC. Protein product: CASSRGTDNYEQYF.

This chain uses TRBV5-1 with TRBJ2-3; a possible D gene is TRBD2 (6 bases). The CDR3 consists of 12 residues. Germline values: CDR1 SGHRS, CDR2 YFSETQ. With 4 bases removed from V and 11 bases from J, the gap between germline ends came to 14 bases. The CDR3 DNA reads as TGCGCCAGCAGCGCGGGACTGACAAGGCAGTATTTT. Translating gives CASSAGLTRQYF.

This clone was detected only a few times. V usage is TRBV7-3 and J usage is TRBJ2-1; D unclear. V was clipped by 3 bases and J by 0 bases, with 9 bases between them. This CDR3 spans 15 amino acids. From germline, CDR1 is SGHTA and CDR2 FQGTGA. The CDR3 loop reads CASSFQRNSYNEQFF. CDR3 DNA sequence: TGTGCCAGCAGCTTTCAGCGAAACTCCTACAATGAGCAGTTCTTC. Looking up the rest from reference TRBV7-3 and TRBJ2-1 gives the full variable domain: GAGVSQTPSNKVTEKGKYVELRCDPISGHTALYWYRQSLGQGPEFLIYFQGTGAADDSGLPNDRFFAVRPEGSVSTLKIQRTERGDSAVYLCASSFQRNSYNEQFFGPGTRLTVL.

This sequence joins TRBV5-1 and TRBJ1-4, with unresolved D. Germline CDR1 and CDR2: SGHRS and YFSETQ. Trimming took off 0 bases at V and 1 base at J, with 7 bases between the two ends. The CDR3 contains 15 residues. This CDR3 reads CASSLGGGTNEKLFF. The CDR3 coding sequence is TGCGCCAGCAGCTTGGGGGGAGGAACTAATGAAAAACTGTTTTTT.

This chain connects TRBV27 to TRBJ1-5, with TRBD1 matching over 7 bases. Germline V CDR1 and CDR2: MNHEY, SMNVEV (reference sequence). J was trimmed by 4 bases and V by 6 bases; bases with no gene match: 12. This CDR3 is built from 16 residues. This chain's CDR3 is CASSETGTAKNQPQHF. CDR3 coding DNA: TGTGCCAGCAGCGAGACCGGGACAGCAAAGAATCAGCCCCAGCATTTT.

This chain links TRBV6-5 with TRBJ2-7, with 11 bases matching TRBD2. The ends lost 6 bases at V and 0 bases at J; junction bases unmatched: 4. The CDR3 covers 15 residues. CDR1 MNHEY and CDR2 SVGAGI come from the germline V gene. The CDR3 region is CASRRLAGSSYEQYF. The CDR3 DNA follows: TGTGCCAGCAGAAGACTAGCGGGGAGCTCCTACGAGCAGTACTTC.

The V call is TRBV5-4, the J call TRBJ2-2, with 8 nucleotides matching TRBD2. The germline CDR1 and CDR2 sequences are SGHNT and YYREEE (reference sequence). The trim removed 1 base at V and 4 bases at J, leaving 3 bases unmatched. The CDR3 contains 15 residues. CDR3 bases: TGTGCCAGCAGCTTGCCAACTAGCGGCACCGGGGAGCTGTTTTTT. This translates into CASSLPTSGTGELFF.

The chain couples TRBV5-1 to TRBJ2-5; 10 bases fit TRBD2. TRBJ2-7 explains the end of the DNA better; the J call may be wrong. Germline-derived CDR1 and CDR2 are SGHRS and YFSETQ. The CDR3 consists of 17 residues. The CDR3 sequence: CASSLGTSASNPYEQYF. In DNA, the CDR3 is TGCGCCAGCAGCCTAGGGACTAGCGCATCTAACCCCTACGAGCAGTACTTC.

This clone has only a few counts. The gene calls are TRBV19 and TRBJ2-1, with D unclear. V lost 2 bases, J lost 7 bases, and 9 bases lay in between. Germline V lookup: CDR1 LNHDA, CDR2 SQIVND (reference sequence). The CDR3 sequence is 13 residues long. The CDR3 region is CASSINPENEQFF. DNA of the CDR3: TGTGCCAGTAGTATAAACCCTGAGAATGAGCAGTTCTTC.

The sample holds one count of this clone. This chain connects TRBV7-6 to TRBJ1-2; TRBD1 might be the D (6 bases). The germline V and J ends were trimmed by 4 bases and 4 bases, with 13 bases remaining between them. The germline V gene has CDR1 SGHVS and CDR2 FNYEAQ. The CDR3 sequence is 14 residues long. DNA of the CDR3: TGTGCCAGCAGCTCCCACAGGGATAGCTATGGCTACACCTTC. Amino acid sequence: CASSSHRDSYGYTF.

This chain uses TRBV6-5 with TRBJ2-7; 7 positions agree with TRBD1. V was pared by 0 bases and J by 3 bases, with 5 bases of the junction left unmatched. The CDR3 extends over 15 amino acids. The V gene's germline CDR1 is MNHEY and CDR2 SVGAGI. CDR3 sequence reads: CASSYSDRSDYEQYF. The CDR3 DNA is TGTGCCAGCAGTTACTCGGACAGGTCAGACTACGAGCAGTACTTC.

This rearrangement joins TRBV19 to TRBJ2-3; D gene ambiguous. From germline, CDR1 is LNHDA and CDR2 SQIVND (reference sequence). Trimming pared 2 bases from V and 4 bases from J, leaving 10 bases between. The CDR3 consists of 14 residues. CDR3: CASSIQTFSDTQYF. The CDR3 nucleotides are TGTGCCAGTAGTATACAGACTTTTTCAGATACGCAGTATTTT.

This clone was counted a single time. The CDR3: CASSQDNLAGGRQETQYF. The CDR3 nucleotides read TGCGCCAGCAGCCAAGATAACCTAGCGGGGGGACGCCAAGAGACCCAGTACTTC. This chain joins TRBV4-1 and TRBJ2-5; 11 nucleotides agree with TRBD2. The V segment lost 0 bases and the J segment 1 base; nucleotides outside the gene matches: 7. The CDR3 covers 18 residues. The germline gives CDR1 MGHRA, CDR2 YSYEKL.

The chain combines TRBV6-6 with TRBJ1-5; D is uncertain. The CDR3 contains 15 residues. Trimming took 2 bases from V and 2 from J, leaving 10 bases between them. Germline loops: CDR1 MNHNY, CDR2 SVGAGI (reference sequence). CDR3 DNA sequence: TGTGCCAGCAGTTACGAGGCTGTCGGCAATCAGCCCCAGCATTTT. This sequence encodes CASSYEAVGNQPQHF.

The gene calls are TRBV12-5 and TRBJ2-3; tentatively, D is TRBD2 (5 bases). The CDR3 totals 11 residues. V was shortened by 2 bases and J by 10 bases, with 7 bases between the two germline ends. CDR1 LGHNT and CDR2 FRNRAP come from the germline V gene. CDR3 coding DNA: TGTGCTAGTGGTTTGAACGGGGCGCAGTATTTT. Its translation: CASGLNGAQYF.

The chain combines TRBV4-2 with TRBJ1-2; the match to TRBD1 covers 8 bases. CDR3 length: 15 amino acids. Germline CDR1 and CDR2: LGHNA and YNFKEQ. Trimming at V came to 1 base and at J to 8 bases, leaving 9 bases not matched to a gene. CDR3 amino acids: CASSQVIRTGHGYTF. The CDR3 DNA is TGTGCCAGCAGCCAAGTCATCAGGACAGGGCACGGCTACACCTTC.

This clone has only one observation. The chain is built from TRBV15 and TRBJ1-5; D is uncertain. V shed 0 bases and J shed 2 bases, with 8 bases lying between them. The CDR3 contains 15 residues. Germline V gene data show CDR1 as LNHNV and CDR2 as YYDKDF (reference sequence). CDR3 amino acids: CATSRDRQGNQPQHF. In nucleotides, the CDR3 is TGTGCCACCAGCAGAGATCGCCAGGGCAATCAGCCCCAGCATTTT.

This clone has only one observation. This chain connects TRBV2 to TRBJ1-6; D is perhaps TRBD1 (6 bases). Germline CDR1 SNHLY, CDR2 FYNNEI. The CDR3 has 12 residues. Trimming took 8 bases from V and 13 from J, leaving 15 bases between them. Here the CDR3 DNA reads TGTGCCAGCCGACAGGCTCCCTTCCCCCTCCACTTT. Amino acid sequence: CASRQAPFPLHF.